A selection of T cell receptor beta chains follows, all from one sample in a study of cytomegalovirus exposure and HLA in healthy donors. Only in-frame clones appear in the TCRdb table, and some are missing; sequencing was by immunoSEQ multiplex PCR. Of approximately 180,000 clones listed, about four fifths were seen once; the top ten hold roughly 4.9%. The sample taken for sequencing was PBMCs. All receptors derive from a woman between 18 and 29 years old in good health and CMV-seropositive. Each CDR3 is given with its conserved first and last residue. A D gene is named only where the DNA matches it firmly. Clone size appears in some rows only: once, few, many, or a class for an expanded clone.

clone size: .; D gene: TRBD1; J gene: TRBJ2-2; V gene: TRBV2; CDR3 DNA: TGTGCCAGTAATCGACAGGGCACCGGGGAGCTGTTTTTT; CDR3 protein: CASNRQGTGELFF
clone size: .; D gene: TRBD1; J gene: TRBJ2-7; V gene: TRBV5-4; CDR3 DNA: TGTGCCAGCAGCCGGGGACAGGGCGGCCACGAGCAGTACTTC; CDR3 protein: CASSRGQGGHEQYF
clone size: .; D gene: .; J gene: TRBJ2-7; V gene: TRBV5-1; CDR3 DNA: TGCGCCAGCAGCGAGTCCGGGACGGGGGTGCGGGAGCAGTACTTC; CDR3 protein: CASSESGTGVREQYF
clone size: .; D gene: .; J gene: TRBJ2-7; V gene: TRBV6-6; CDR3 DNA: TGTGCCAGCAGTTACTCGAGATTTTACGAGCAGTACTTC; CDR3 protein: CASSYSRFYEQYF
clone size: once; D gene: TRBD1; J gene: TRBJ1-2; V gene: TRBV7-9; CDR3 DNA: TGTGCCAGCAGCTTCGACAGGGCCGGGGATAACTATGGCTACACCTTC; CDR3 protein: CASSFDRAGDNYGYTF
clone size: .; D gene: TRBD2; J gene: TRBJ2-2; V gene: TRBV5-1; CDR3 DNA: TGCGCCAGCAGCTTGTTCTATAGCGGGGGGGCCGCCGGGGAGCTGTTTTTT; CDR3 protein: CASSLFYSGGAAGELFF
clone size: .; D gene: .; J gene: TRBJ2-3; V gene: TRBV21-1; CDR3 DNA: TGTGCCAGCAGCACGACAGCGAACAAAGGACTAGCGGGGGCCTCCCGCACAGATACGCAGTATTTT; CDR3 protein: CASSTTANKGLAGASRTDTQYF
clone size: .; D gene: .; J gene: TRBJ1-1; V gene: TRBV7-8; CDR3 DNA: TGTGCCAGCAGCCTCGTCCAGGGGATGACTGAAGCTTTCTTT; CDR3 protein: CASSLVQGMTEAFF
clone size: .; D gene: TRBD1; J gene: TRBJ2-5; V gene: TRBV6-5; CDR3 DNA: TGTGCCTCCACCGGGACAGGGCCTTCAGAGACCCAGTACTTC; CDR3 protein: CASTGTGPSETQYF
clone size: .; D gene: .; J gene: TRBJ2-1; V gene: TRBV4-3; CDR3 DNA: TGCGCCAGCAGCCACTTTAGCAATGAGCAGTTCTTC; CDR3 protein: CASSHFSNEQFF
clone size: .; D gene: .; J gene: TRBJ1-1; V gene: TRBV29-1; CDR3 DNA: TGCAGCACAGTGGGTTACACTGAAGCTTTCTTT; CDR3 protein: CSTVGYTEAFF
clone size: .; D gene: TRBD2; J gene: TRBJ2-2; V gene: TRBV2; CDR3 DNA: TGTGCCAGCAGGGGACTAGCGGGGGCGGGGGAGCTGTTTTTT; CDR3 protein: CASRGLAGAGELFF
clone size: .; D gene: TRBD1; J gene: TRBJ2-5; V gene: TRBV14; CDR3 DNA: TGTGCCAGCAGCCAACGCACAGGGGGAGAGGAGACCCAGTACTTC; CDR3 protein: CASSQRTGGEETQYF
clone size: .; D gene: .; J gene: TRBJ1-3; V gene: TRBV5-4; CDR3 DNA: TGTGCCAGCAGCCCCGGACACCTCTCTGGAAACACCATATATTTT; CDR3 protein: CASSPGHLSGNTIYF
clone size: .; D gene: .; J gene: TRBJ1-5; V gene: TRBV30; CDR3 DNA: TGTGCCTGGAGCGTCGTCGGAGGGCCCCAGCATTTT; CDR3 protein: CAWSVVGGPQHF
clone size: few; D gene: .; J gene: TRBJ2-6; V gene: TRBV7-9; CDR3 DNA: TGTGCCAGCAGCCCCATCCGGGGGGCCAACGTCCTGACTTTC; CDR3 protein: CASSPIRGANVLTF
clone size: .; D gene: .; J gene: TRBJ2-5; V gene: TRBV5-1; CDR3 DNA: TGCGCCAGCAGCTTGGCACAGACAGGCCATATCAGCGAGACCCAGTACTTC; CDR3 protein: CASSLAQTGHISETQYF
clone size: .; D gene: .; J gene: TRBJ1-6; V gene: TRBV4-2; CDR3 DNA: TGTGCCAGCAGCCAAGATGGGCAGGGCTATAATTCACCCCTCCACTTT; CDR3 protein: CASSQDGQGYNSPLHF
clone size: .; D gene: TRBD1; J gene: TRBJ2-1; V gene: TRBV2; CDR3 DNA: TGTGCCAGCAGTGAACTGGACAGGAGCTCCTACAATGAGCAGTTCTTC; CDR3 protein: CASSELDRSSYNEQFF
clone size: .; D gene: TRBD1; J gene: TRBJ1-5; V gene: TRBV11-2; CDR3 DNA: TGTGCCAGCAGCCGAGACAGGGTAGGGCAGCCCCAGCATTTT; CDR3 protein: CASSRDRVGQPQHF
clone size: .; D gene: .; J gene: TRBJ1-4; V gene: TRBV27; CDR3 DNA: TGTGCCAGCAGTGCCCGATCCGGGAGGAATGAAAAACTGTTTTTT; CDR3 protein: CASSARSGRNEKLFF
clone size: few; D gene: .; J gene: TRBJ1-1; V gene: TRBV12-2; CDR3 DNA: TGTGCAAGTCGCTCCGGCGGCCCGGCTTGGGCTGAAGCTTTCTTT; CDR3 protein: CASRSGGPAWAEAFF
clone size: .; D gene: TRBD1; J gene: TRBJ2-5; V gene: TRBV5-1; CDR3 DNA: TGCGCCAGCAGCTTGGAGGGACAGGGAACGGAAGAGACCCAGTACTTC; CDR3 protein: CASSLEGQGTEETQYF
clone size: .; D gene: TRBD1; J gene: TRBJ1-4; V gene: TRBV5-8; CDR3 DNA: TGTGCCAGCAGCAGAGGACAGGGAGAAAATGAAAAACTGTTTTTT; CDR3 protein: CASSRGQGENEKLFF
clone size: .; D gene: TRBD2; J gene: TRBJ2-5; V gene: TRBV6-1; CDR3 DNA: TGTGCCAGCAGTTTAGCGGGACCGGTAACCCAGTACTTC; CDR3 protein: CASSLAGPVTQYF
clone size: .; D gene: TRBD1; J gene: TRBJ2-7; V gene: TRBV25-1; CDR3 DNA: TGTGCCAGCAGTGAATATCTAGGGGGCCACTACGAGCAGTACTTC; CDR3 protein: CASSEYLGGHYEQYF
clone size: .; D gene: TRBD1; J gene: TRBJ2-6; V gene: TRBV6-1; CDR3 DNA: TGTGCCAGCATGAAGGGGGCCTCTGGGGCCAACGTCCTGACTTTC; CDR3 protein: CASMKGASGANVLTF
clone size: .; D gene: .; J gene: TRBJ2-7; V gene: TRBV15; CDR3 DNA: TGTGCCACCAGCACCGAACGGGACACAAGAGACGAGCAGTACTTC; CDR3 protein: CATSTERDTRDEQYF
clone size: .; D gene: .; J gene: TRBJ2-7; V gene: TRBV15; CDR3 DNA: TGTGCCACCAGCAGGGGCGGTGGACTTCCCCACGAGCAGTACTTC; CDR3 protein: CATSRGGGLPHEQYF
clone size: few; D gene: .; J gene: TRBJ1-2; V gene: TRBV5-4; CDR3 DNA: TGTGCCAGCAGCCCGGAGATGTTTGACTATGGCTACACCTTC; CDR3 protein: CASSPEMFDYGYTF
clone size: .; D gene: .; J gene: TRBJ2-7; V gene: TRBV30; CDR3 DNA: TGTGCCTGTACCCGGGACAACTACGAGCAGTACTTC; CDR3 protein: CACTRDNYEQYF
clone size: .; D gene: .; J gene: TRBJ1-1; V gene: TRBV30; CDR3 DNA: TGTGCCTGGAGTGTAGGGGTAAAGGCTTTCTTT; CDR3 protein: CAWSVGVKAFF
clone size: .; D gene: TRBD2; J gene: TRBJ2-7; V gene: TRBV5-4; CDR3 DNA: TGTGCCAGCAGCTGGCGGGGGAGCTCCTACGAGCAGTACTTC; CDR3 protein: CASSWRGSSYEQYF
clone size: .; D gene: TRBD2; J gene: TRBJ2-1; V gene: TRBV23-1; CDR3 DNA: TGCGCCAGCAGTCAATCGCACAGACTAGCGGGGGGTCAACCAAACATCTCCTACAATGAGCAGTTCTTC; CDR3 protein: CASSQSHRLAGGQPNISYNEQFF
clone size: many; D gene: .; J gene: TRBJ1-1; V gene: TRBV14; CDR3 DNA: TGTGCCAGCAGCCTTTCTCACACTGAAGCTTTCTTT; CDR3 protein: CASSLSHTEAFF
clone size: .; D gene: TRBD2; J gene: TRBJ2-5; V gene: TRBV5-1; CDR3 DNA: TGCGCCAGCAGCCCTATGTTGGCGGGGGAGTTAGAGGAGACCCAGTACTTC; CDR3 protein: CASSPMLAGELEETQYF